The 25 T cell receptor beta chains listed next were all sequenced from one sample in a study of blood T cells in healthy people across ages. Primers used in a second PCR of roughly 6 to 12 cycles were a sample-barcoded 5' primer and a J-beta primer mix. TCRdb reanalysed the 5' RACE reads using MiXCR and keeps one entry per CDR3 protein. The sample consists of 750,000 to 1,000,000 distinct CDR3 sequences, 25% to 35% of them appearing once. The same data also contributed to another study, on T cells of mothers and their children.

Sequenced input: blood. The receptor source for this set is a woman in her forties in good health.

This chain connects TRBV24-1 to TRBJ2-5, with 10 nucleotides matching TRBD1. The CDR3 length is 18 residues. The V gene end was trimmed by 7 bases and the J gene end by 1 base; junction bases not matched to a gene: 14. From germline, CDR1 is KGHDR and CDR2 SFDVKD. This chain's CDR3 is CATRRDRGRSRAQETQYF. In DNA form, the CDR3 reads TGTGCCACCAGAAGAGACAGGGGGCGGTCAAGGGCCCAAGAGACCCAGTACTTC.

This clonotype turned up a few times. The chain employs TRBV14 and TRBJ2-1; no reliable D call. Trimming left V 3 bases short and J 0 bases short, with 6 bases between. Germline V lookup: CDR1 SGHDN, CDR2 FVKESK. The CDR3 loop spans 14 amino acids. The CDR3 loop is CASSQRSSYNEQFF. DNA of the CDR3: TGTGCCAGCAGCCAGAGGAGCTCCTACAATGAGCAGTTCTTC. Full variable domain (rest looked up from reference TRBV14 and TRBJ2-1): EAGVTQFPSHSVIEKGQTVTLRCDPISGHDNLYWYRRVMGKEIKFLLHFVKESKQDESGMPNNRFLAERTGGTYSTLKVQPAELEDSGVYFCASSQRSSYNEQFFGPGTRLTVL.

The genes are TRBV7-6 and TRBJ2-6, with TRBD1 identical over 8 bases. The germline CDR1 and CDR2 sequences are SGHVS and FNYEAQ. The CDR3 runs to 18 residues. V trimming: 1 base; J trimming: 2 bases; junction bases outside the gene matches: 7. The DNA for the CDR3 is TGTGCCAGCAGCTTAGTGTGGAAACAGGGGGCTGGGGCCAACGTCCTGACTTTC. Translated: CASSLVWKQGAGANVLTF.

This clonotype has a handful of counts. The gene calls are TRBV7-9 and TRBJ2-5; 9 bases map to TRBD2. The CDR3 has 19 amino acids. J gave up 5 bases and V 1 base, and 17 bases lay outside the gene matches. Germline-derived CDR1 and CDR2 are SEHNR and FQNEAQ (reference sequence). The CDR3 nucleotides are TGTGCCAGCAGCTTAGTGCGGGGACGGCGCGGGGGGGCCACTGAGACCCAGTACTTC. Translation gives CASSLVRGRRGGATETQYF.

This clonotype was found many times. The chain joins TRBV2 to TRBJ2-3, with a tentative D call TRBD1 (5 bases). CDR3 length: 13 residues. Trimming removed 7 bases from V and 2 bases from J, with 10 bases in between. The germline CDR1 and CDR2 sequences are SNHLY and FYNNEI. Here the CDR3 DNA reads TGTGCCAGCATCACAGGCGACACAGATACGCAGTATTTT. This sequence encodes CASITGDTDTQYF. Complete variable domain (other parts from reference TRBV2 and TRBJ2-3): EPEVTQTPSHQVTQMGQEVILRCVPISNHLYFYWYRQILGQKVEFLVSFYNNEISEKSEIFDDQFSVERPDGSNFTLKIRSTKLEDSAMYFCASITGDTDTQYFGPGTRLTVL.

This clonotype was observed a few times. The CDR3 spells CASRLYGEQYF. The CDR3 bases are TGTGCCAGCAGACTATACGGGGAGCAGTACTTC. The rearrangement links TRBV28 to TRBJ2-7, with no clear D. V was clipped by 6 bases and J by 7 bases, with 10 bases between them. CDR3 length: 11 residues. CDR1 is MDHEN and CDR2 is SYDVKM in the germline V gene.

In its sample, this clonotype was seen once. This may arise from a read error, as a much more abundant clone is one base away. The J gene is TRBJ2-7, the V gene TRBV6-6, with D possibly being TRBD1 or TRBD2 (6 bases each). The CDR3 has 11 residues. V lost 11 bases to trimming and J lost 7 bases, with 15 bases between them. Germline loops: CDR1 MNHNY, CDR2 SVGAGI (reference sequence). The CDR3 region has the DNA TGTGCCGGGGGGCAGGGTGATGAGCAGTACTTC. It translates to CAGGQGDEQYF.

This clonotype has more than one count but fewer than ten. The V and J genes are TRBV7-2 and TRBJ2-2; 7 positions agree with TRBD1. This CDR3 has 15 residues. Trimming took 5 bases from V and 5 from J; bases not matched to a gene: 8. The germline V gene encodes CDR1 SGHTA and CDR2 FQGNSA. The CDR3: CASSRDRARTGELFF. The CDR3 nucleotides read TGTGCCAGCAGCCGGGACAGAGCCCGGACCGGGGAGCTGTTTTTT.

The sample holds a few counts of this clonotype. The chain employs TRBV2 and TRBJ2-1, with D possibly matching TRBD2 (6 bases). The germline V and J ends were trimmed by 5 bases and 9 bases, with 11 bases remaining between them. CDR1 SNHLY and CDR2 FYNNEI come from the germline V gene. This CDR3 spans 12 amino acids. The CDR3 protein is CASSWRRGEQFF. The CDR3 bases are TGTGCCAGCAGTTGGAGGAGGGGTGAGCAGTTCTTC. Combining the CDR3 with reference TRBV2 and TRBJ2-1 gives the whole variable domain EPEVTQTPSHQVTQMGQEVILRCVPISNHLYFYWYRQILGQKVEFLVSFYNNEISEKSEIFDDQFSVERPDGSNFTLKIRSTKLEDSAMYFCASSWRRGEQFFGPGTRLTVL.

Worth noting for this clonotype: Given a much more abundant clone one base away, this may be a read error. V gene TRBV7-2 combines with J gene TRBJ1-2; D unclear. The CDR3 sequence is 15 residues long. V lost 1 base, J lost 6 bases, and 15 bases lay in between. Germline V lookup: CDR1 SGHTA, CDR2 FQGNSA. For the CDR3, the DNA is TGTGCCAGCAGCTTAGATGGGTCGTCCACTCATGGCTACACCTTC. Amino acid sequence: CASSLDGSSTHGYTF.

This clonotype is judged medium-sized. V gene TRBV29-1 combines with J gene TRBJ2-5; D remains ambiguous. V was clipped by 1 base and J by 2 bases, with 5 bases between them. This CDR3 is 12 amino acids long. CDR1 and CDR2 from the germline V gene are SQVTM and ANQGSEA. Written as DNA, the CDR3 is TGCAGCGTTGAAGGGATACAAGAGACCCAGTACTTC. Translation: CSVEGIQETQYF.

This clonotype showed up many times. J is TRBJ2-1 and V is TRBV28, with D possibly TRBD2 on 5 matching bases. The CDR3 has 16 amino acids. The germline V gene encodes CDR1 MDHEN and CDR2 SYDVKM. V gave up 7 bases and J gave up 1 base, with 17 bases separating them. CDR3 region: CASKLGEGISYNEQFF. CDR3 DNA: TGTGCCAGCAAGCTGGGTGAGGGTATTTCCTACAATGAGCAGTTCTTC.

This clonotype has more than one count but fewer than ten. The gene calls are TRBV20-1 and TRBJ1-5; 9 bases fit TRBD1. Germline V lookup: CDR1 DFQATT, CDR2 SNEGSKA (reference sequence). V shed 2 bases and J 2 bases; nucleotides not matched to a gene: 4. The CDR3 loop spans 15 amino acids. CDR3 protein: CSARPWTGGNQPQHF. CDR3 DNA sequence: TGCAGTGCTAGACCCTGGACAGGGGGCAATCAGCCCCAGCATTTT.

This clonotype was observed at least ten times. The CDR3 sequence: CASSISRTGNYGYTF. DNA for the CDR3: TGTGCCAGTAGTATTTCGCGGACAGGGAACTATGGCTACACCTTC. The chain combines TRBV19 with TRBJ1-2; 8 nucleotides line up with TRBD1. V gave up 3 bases and J gave up 2 bases; unmatched junction bases: 5. The CDR3 runs 15 residues. CDR1 is LNHDA and CDR2 is SQIVND in the germline V gene (reference sequence).

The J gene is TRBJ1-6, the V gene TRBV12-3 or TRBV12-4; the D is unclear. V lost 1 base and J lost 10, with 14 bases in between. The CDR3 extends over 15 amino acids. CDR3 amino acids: CASSLGAAGLSPLHF. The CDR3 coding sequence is TGTGCCAGCAGTTTAGGGGCGGCAGGCTTGTCACCCCTCCACTTT.

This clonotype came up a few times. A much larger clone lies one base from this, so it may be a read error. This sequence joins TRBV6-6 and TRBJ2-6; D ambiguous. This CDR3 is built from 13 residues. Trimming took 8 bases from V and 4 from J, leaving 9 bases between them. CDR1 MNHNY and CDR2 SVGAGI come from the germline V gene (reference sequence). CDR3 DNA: TGTGCCAGCGGGGATTCGGGGGCCAACGTCCTGACTTTC. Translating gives CASGDSGANVLTF.

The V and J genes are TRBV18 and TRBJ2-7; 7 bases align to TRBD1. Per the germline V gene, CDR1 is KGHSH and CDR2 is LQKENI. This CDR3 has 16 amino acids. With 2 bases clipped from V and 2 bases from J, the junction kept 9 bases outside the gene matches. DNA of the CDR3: TGTGCCAGCTCACCAATAGCCCTAGGACAGGCCTACGAGCAGTACTTC. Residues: CASSPIALGQAYEQYF.

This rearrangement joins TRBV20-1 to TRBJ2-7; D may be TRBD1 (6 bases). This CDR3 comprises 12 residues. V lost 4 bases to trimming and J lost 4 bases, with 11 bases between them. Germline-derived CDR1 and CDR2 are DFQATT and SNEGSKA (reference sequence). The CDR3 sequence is CSAKGHKYEQYF. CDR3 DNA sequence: TGCAGTGCTAAGGGACATAAGTACGAGCAGTACTTC.

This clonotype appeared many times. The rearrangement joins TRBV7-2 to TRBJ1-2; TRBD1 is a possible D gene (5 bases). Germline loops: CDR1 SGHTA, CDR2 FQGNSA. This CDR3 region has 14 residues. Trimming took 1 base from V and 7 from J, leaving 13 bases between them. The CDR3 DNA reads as TGTGCCAGCAGCTTAGAAATTTCGGGGGGTGGCTACACCTTC. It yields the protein CASSLEISGGGYTF.

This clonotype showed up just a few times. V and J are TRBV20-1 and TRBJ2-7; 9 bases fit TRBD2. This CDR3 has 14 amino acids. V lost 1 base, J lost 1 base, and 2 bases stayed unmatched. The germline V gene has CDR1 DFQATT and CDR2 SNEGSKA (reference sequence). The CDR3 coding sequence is TGCAGTGCTAGAGTTAGCGGGGGATCCTACGAGCAGTACTTC. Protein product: CSARVSGGSYEQYF.

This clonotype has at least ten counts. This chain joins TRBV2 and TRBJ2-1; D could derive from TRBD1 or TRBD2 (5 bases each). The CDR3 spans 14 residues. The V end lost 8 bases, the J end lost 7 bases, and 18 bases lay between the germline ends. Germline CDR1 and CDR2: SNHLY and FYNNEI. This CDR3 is CASFKGTRANEQFF. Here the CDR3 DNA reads TGTGCCAGCTTTAAGGGGACGCGGGCGAATGAGCAGTTCTTC.

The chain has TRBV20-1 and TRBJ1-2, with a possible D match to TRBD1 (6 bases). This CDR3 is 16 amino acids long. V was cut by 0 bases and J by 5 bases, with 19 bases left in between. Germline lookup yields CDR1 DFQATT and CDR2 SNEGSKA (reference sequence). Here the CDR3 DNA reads TGCAGTGCTAGAGACGGGGGACGGCTCCAGGGGTATGGCTACACCTTC. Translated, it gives CSARDGGRLQGYGYTF.

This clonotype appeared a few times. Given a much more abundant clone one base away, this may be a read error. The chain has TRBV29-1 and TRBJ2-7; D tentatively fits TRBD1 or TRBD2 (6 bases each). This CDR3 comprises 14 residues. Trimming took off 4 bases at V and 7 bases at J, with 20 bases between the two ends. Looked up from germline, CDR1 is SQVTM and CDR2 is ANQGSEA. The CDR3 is CSVVGPEGDNEQYF. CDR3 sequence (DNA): TGCAGCGTTGTAGGGCCGGAGGGGGACAATGAGCAGTACTTC.

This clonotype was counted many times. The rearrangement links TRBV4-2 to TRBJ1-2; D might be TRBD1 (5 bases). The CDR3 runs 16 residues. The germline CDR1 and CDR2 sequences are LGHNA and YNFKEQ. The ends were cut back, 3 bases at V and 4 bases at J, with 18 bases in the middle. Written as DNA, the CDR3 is TGTGCCAGCAGCCAGGACGGGACGTCTCCTTTCTATGGCTACACCTTC. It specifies CASSQDGTSPFYGYTF.

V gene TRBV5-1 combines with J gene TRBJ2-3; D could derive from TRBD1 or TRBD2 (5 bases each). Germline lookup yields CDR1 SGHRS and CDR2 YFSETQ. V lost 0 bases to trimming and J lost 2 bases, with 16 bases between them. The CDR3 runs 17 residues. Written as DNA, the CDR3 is TGCGCCAGCAGCTTGGAGGGACGGGTAGTTTCCACAGATACGCAGTATTTT. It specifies CASSLEGRVVSTDTQYF.